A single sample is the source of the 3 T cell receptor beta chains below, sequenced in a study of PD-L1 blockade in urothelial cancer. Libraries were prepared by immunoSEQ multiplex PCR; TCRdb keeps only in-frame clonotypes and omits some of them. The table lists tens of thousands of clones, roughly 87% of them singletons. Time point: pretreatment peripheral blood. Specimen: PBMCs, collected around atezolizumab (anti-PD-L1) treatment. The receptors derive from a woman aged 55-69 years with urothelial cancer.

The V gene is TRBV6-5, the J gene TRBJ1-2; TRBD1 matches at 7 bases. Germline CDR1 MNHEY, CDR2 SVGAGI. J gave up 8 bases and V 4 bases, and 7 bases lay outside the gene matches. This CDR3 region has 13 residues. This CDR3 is CASSSRDSTGYTF. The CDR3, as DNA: TGTGCCAGCAGTTCCAGGGACAGTACCGGCTACACCTTC.

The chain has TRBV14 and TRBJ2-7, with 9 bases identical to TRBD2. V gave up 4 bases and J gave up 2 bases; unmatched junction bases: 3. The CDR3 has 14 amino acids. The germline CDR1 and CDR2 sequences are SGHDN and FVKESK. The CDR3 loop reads CASSPTSGPYEQYF. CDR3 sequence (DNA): TGTGCCAGCAGCCCGACTAGCGGTCCCTACGAGCAGTACTTC.

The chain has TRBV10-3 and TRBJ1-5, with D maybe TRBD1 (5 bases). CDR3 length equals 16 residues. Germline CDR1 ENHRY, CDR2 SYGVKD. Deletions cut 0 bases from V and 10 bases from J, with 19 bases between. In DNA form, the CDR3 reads TGTGCCATCAGTGAGTCTGAACTTACAGGCCAACGACCCCAGCATTTT. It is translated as CAISESELTGQRPQHF.